The 19 T cell receptor beta chains reported below all come from one sample, sequenced in a study of CD8+ T cells in alopecia areata. Extracted RNA was reverse transcribed into cDNA, the sequencing template. TCRdb keeps only in-frame clones here, not all; method: immunoSEQ multiplex PCR. The table has under 7,500 clones, around 70% seen once. Specified treatment: oral pan-JAK inhibitor, 5-10 mg twice daily. Both peripheral blood and punch biopsies of lesional scalp skin were obtained from patients who had alopecia areata. Here the sequenced sample was skin, taken at week 4, from a patient treated with tofacitinib. Receptor source: a human donor with alopecia areata.

This clone was counted a single time. The chain recombines TRBV9 with TRBJ2-7; D might be TRBD2 (6 bases). The CDR3 has 15 amino acids. Trimming took off 0 bases at V and 2 bases at J, with 12 bases between the two ends. Germline V gene data show CDR1 as SGDLS and CDR2 as YYNGEE. The chain's CDR3 is CASSVAERVPYEQYF. CDR3 in DNA: TGTGCCAGCAGCGTAGCGGAGCGGGTACCCTACGAGCAGTACTTC. The whole variable domain, remainder taken from reference TRBV9 and TRBJ2-7, is DSGVTQTPKHLITATGQRVTLRCSPRSGDLSVYWYQQSLDQGLQFLIQYYNGEERAKGNILERFSAQQFPDLHSELNLSSLELGDSALYFCASSVAERVPYEQYFGPGTRLTVT.

V is TRBV5-4 and J is TRBJ1-5, with 11 bases lining up with TRBD1. The germline CDR1 and CDR2 sequences are SGHNT and YYREEE (reference sequence). This CDR3 comprises 15 residues. V was pared by 3 bases and J by 6 bases, with 5 bases of the junction left unmatched. CDR3 residues: CASSWTGGFGQPQHF. Written as DNA, the CDR3 is TGTGCCAGCAGCTGGACAGGGGGCTTCGGTCAGCCCCAGCATTTT.

The rearrangement uses TRBV4-1 and TRBJ1-1; perhaps TRBD1 as D (5 bases). Germline V gene lookup returns CDR1 MGHRA and CDR2 YSYEKL. Trimming pared 1 base from V and 2 bases from J, leaving 8 bases between. The CDR3 has 14 residues. This chain's CDR3 is CASSQVTANTEAFF. The CDR3, as DNA: TGCGCCAGCAGCCAAGTGACAGCCAACACTGAAGCTTTCTTT.

The chain uses TRBV19 and TRBJ1-1; D possibly corresponds to TRBD1 (5 bases). The length of the CDR3 is 14 residues. V dropped 3 bases and J dropped 6 bases, with 14 bases sitting between them. Looked up from germline, CDR1 is LNHDA and CDR2 is SQIVND (reference sequence). CDR3 in amino acids: CASSMVVGAAEAFF. The CDR3 nucleotides are TGTGCCAGTAGTATGGTCGTTGGGGCAGCTGAAGCTTTCTTT. Full variable domain (rest looked up from reference TRBV19 and TRBJ1-1): DGGITQSPKYLFRKEGQNVTLSCEQNLNHDAMYWYRQDPGQGLRLIYYSQIVNDFQKGDIAEGYSVSREKKESFPLTVTSAQKNPTAFYLCASSMVVGAAEAFFGQGTRLTVV.

This clone was detected only a few times. The chain links TRBV9 to TRBJ1-2; TRBD1 matches at 10 bases. The CDR3 runs 15 residues. Losses at the gene ends were 2 bases for V and 2 bases for J; bases not matched to a gene: 3. Germline CDR1 SGDLS, CDR2 YYNGEE. CDR3 protein: CASSVGTGVNYGYTF. In DNA form, the CDR3 reads TGTGCCAGCAGCGTCGGGACAGGGGTAAACTATGGCTACACCTTC.

The chain uses TRBV7-2 and TRBJ1-2; D gene unclear. Trimming took 3 bases from V and 2 from J, leaving 7 bases between them. This CDR3 is 13 amino acids long. The germline CDR1 and CDR2 sequences are SGHTA and FQGNSA. CDR3 DNA: TGTGCCAGCAGCTTTCAACAGAACTATGGCTACACCTTC. Residues: CASSFQQNYGYTF.

This clone was counted a single time. This chain joins TRBV14 and TRBJ1-2, with D unclear. Trimming shortened V by 0 bases and J by 3 bases, and 11 bases separated the two germline ends. The length of the CDR3 is 15 residues. CDR1 and CDR2 (germline): SGHDN, FVKESK. CDR3 residues: CASSQDMTRDYGYTF. The CDR3 DNA follows: TGTGCCAGCAGCCAAGATATGACACGGGACTATGGCTACACCTTC.

The chain couples TRBV5-6 to TRBJ2-7; 9 bases fit TRBD1. V shed 4 bases and J 5 bases; nucleotides not matched to a gene: 10. The CDR3 spans 15 residues. CDR1 SGHDT and CDR2 YYEEEE come from the germline V gene. The CDR3 nucleotides are TGTGCCAGCAGCAAAAAGGACAGGGGTCACCACGAGCAGTACTTC. This gives the protein CASSKKDRGHHEQYF.

The V call is TRBV5-1, the J call TRBJ2-5; 7 bases fit TRBD1. The CDR3 runs 15 residues. Germline CDR1 and CDR2: SGHRS and YFSETQ. After removal of 4 bases from V and 5 bases from J, the junction contained 11 bases not matched to a gene. The CDR3 protein is CASSPGVSQGETQYF. The CDR3 nucleotides read TGCGCCAGCAGCCCAGGGGTCTCACAGGGGGAGACCCAGTACTTC.

The rearrangement joins TRBV10-3 to TRBJ1-3; D is unresolved. The CDR3 is made up of 12 amino acids. V was cut by 0 bases and J by 3 bases, with 0 bases left in between. Germline assignment: CDR1 ENHRY and CDR2 SYGVKD. The CDR3 region has the DNA TGTGCCATCAGTGAGTCTGGAAACACCATATATTTT. Its translation is CAISESGNTIYF.

The CDR3 DNA is TGTGCCAGCAGCTCGGGACTAGCGGGGGGGCGAATCCTCAATGAGCAGTTCTTC. Amino acid sequence: CASSSGLAGGRILNEQFF. J is TRBJ2-1 and V is TRBV7-9; 16 bases agree with TRBD2. V lost 4 bases and J lost 6; bases outside the gene matches: 9. The CDR3 runs 18 residues. The germline V gene has CDR1 SEHNR and CDR2 FQNEAQ (reference sequence).

The rearrangement links TRBV18 to TRBJ1-5; 8 bases are shared with TRBD1. J gave up 7 bases and V 5 bases, and 19 bases lay outside the gene matches. CDR3 size: 18 residues. Germline assignment: CDR1 KGHSH and CDR2 LQKENI. The CDR3 loop is CASSTSGGAGRFQQPQHF. CDR3 DNA sequence: TGTGCCAGCTCAACCTCAGGGGGCGCGGGTCGGTTCCAACAGCCCCAGCATTTT. The entire variable domain, with the rest obtained from reference TRBV18 and TRBJ1-5, is as follows: NAGVMQNPRHLVRRRGQEARLRCSPMKGHSHVYWYRQLPEEGLKFMVYLQKENIIDESGMPKERFSAEFPKEGPSILRIQQVVRGDSAAYFCASSTSGGAGRFQQPQHFGDGTRLSIL.

The chain joins TRBV19 to TRBJ2-1; 11 bases fit TRBD2. The germline CDR1 and CDR2 sequences are LNHDA and SQIVND (reference sequence). This CDR3 is built from 16 residues. Trimming at V came to 6 bases and at J to 10 bases, leaving 14 bases not matched to a gene. The CDR3 DNA is TGTGCCAGTAGAATTCTAGCGGGGGGCCCAATAGGAGAGCAGTTCTTC. Its protein is CASRILAGGPIGEQFF. Full variable domain (outside the CDR3, taken from reference TRBV19 and TRBJ2-1): DGGITQSPKYLFRKEGQNVTLSCEQNLNHDAMYWYRQDPGQGLRLIYYSQIVNDFQKGDIAEGYSVSREKKESFPLTVTSAQKNPTAFYLCASRILAGGPIGEQFFGPGTRLTVL.

CDR3 in amino acids: CSVGDRGYTDTQYF. CDR3 nucleotide sequence: TGCAGCGTTGGGGACAGGGGTTATACAGATACGCAGTATTTT. The chain uses TRBV29-1 and TRBJ2-3; 10 bases align to TRBD1. Germline V lookup: CDR1 SQVTM, CDR2 ANQGSEA. V was clipped by 4 bases and J by 3 bases; unmatched bases: 4. The CDR3 covers 14 residues.

V gene TRBV15 combines with J gene TRBJ1-2, with TRBD1 identical over 11 bases. Germline-derived CDR1 and CDR2 are LNHNV and YYDKDF (reference sequence). The V gene end was trimmed by 3 bases and the J gene end by 1 base; junction bases not matched to a gene: 1. The CDR3 consists of 15 residues. CDR3 loop: CATSRGQGVNYGYTF. The DNA of the CDR3 is TGTGCCACCAGCAGGGGACAGGGGGTTAACTATGGCTACACCTTC. Based on the CDR3 plus reference TRBV15 and TRBJ1-2, the full variable domain is DAMVIQNPRYQVTQFGKPVTLSCSQTLNHNVMYWYQQKSSQAPKLLFHYYDKDFNNEADTPDNFQSRRPNTSFCFLDIRSPGLGDTAMYLCATSRGQGVNYGYTFGSGTRLTVV.

In its sample, this clone was seen a few times. The chain joins TRBV5-1 to TRBJ2-7; D may be TRBD2 (6 bases). The V gene lost 4 bases and the J gene lost 3 bases, with 14 bases spanning the gap. The CDR3 is 14 residues long. Per the germline V gene, CDR1 is SGHRS and CDR2 is YFSETQ. The CDR3 protein is CASSRSGLRYEQYF. Written as DNA, the CDR3 is TGCGCCAGCAGCAGATCGGGACTCCGCTACGAGCAGTACTTC. Together with reference TRBV5-1 and TRBJ2-7, the CDR3 gives the full variable domain: KAGVTQTPRYLIKTRGQQVTLSCSPISGHRSVSWYQQTPGQGLQFLFEYFSETQRNKGNFPGRFSGRQFSNSRSEMNVSTLELGDSALYLCASSRSGLRYEQYFGPGTRLTVT.

This chain joins TRBV19 and TRBJ2-3, with 7 bases that match TRBD2. The ends lost 2 bases at V and 4 bases at J; junction bases unmatched: 3. Germline CDR1 reads LNHDA; CDR2 reads SQIVND (reference sequence). The CDR3 totals 14 residues. CDR3 DNA: TGTGCCAGTAGTATACAGGGAGGGGCAGATACGCAGTATTTT. This encodes CASSIQGGADTQYF. Filled out from reference TRBV19 and TRBJ2-3, the complete variable domain reads DGGITQSPKYLFRKEGQNVTLSCEQNLNHDAMYWYRQDPGQGLRLIYYSQIVNDFQKGDIAEGYSVSREKKESFPLTVTSAQKNPTAFYLCASSIQGGADTQYFGPGTRLTVL.

This sequence joins TRBV30 and TRBJ1-5, with a possible D match to TRBD1 (6 bases). Deletions cut 5 bases from V and 4 bases from J, with 15 bases between. Germline values: CDR1 GTSNPN, CDR2 SVGIG (reference sequence). The CDR3 spans 14 residues. CDR3 in amino acids: CAWGGATGNQPQHF. CDR3 sequence (DNA): TGTGCCTGGGGTGGGGCTACAGGGAATCAGCCCCAGCATTTT.

The gene calls are TRBV6-5 and TRBJ1-6, with D hard to call. Looked up from germline, CDR1 is MNHEY and CDR2 is SVGAGI. The V and J ends lost 2 bases and 9 bases respectively, with 8 bases between them. This CDR3 contains 13 residues. CDR3 in amino acids: CASSYGSGSPLHF. The CDR3 DNA sequence: TGTGCCAGCAGTTACGGGTCGGGTTCACCCCTCCACTTT.